This record covers a single TCR beta chain. Which antigen it targets is not known. Base qualities are not at hand, and no much larger clone is one base apart. The sample belongs to a study of T cell responses to AZD1222 COVID-19 vaccine (dated by TCRdb to about 2021). With respect to the entire study: TCR sequencing covered 233 trial participants: nearly 210 given two doses of AZD1222 and approximately 25 given two doses of MenACWY control vaccine. Enrollment into the trials was organized by age into subgroups of 18-55, 56-69 and 70-plus years, and those subgroups contained roughly 140, 27 and 60 TCR-sequenced participants, respectively. On the study overall, not on this receptor specifically: Participants were mostly white British, with more females than males. The authors suggested clonal diversity may have been underestimated. Vaccine-associated CD4 TCRs spanned the whole spike protein, with dominant responses in regions 160-218 and 743-854. Reportedly, almost half of the unique spike-specific TCRs recognized epitopes lying outside the regions that are mutated in the B.1.351 and B.1.1.7 variants. Because no samples from the day 14 peak response were available, repertoires could be characterized only after the peak T cell response. Conclusions about previously exposed vaccinees are limited because only six or seven AZD1222 recipients were SARS-CoV-2 seropositive at baseline. Spike-specific TCR breadth and depth rose significantly after two AZD1222 doses compared with day 0 and with MenACWY recipients. The 56-69-year group was small, and its depth increase did not reach significance, likely because of low power.

According to the study, the label for this sample's time point signals: about 28 days (+/-7) after the second vaccine dose. AZD1222 recipients with second doses at about 4 weeks or about 12 weeks were pooled, because spike-specific TCR depth and breadth did not differ between schedules. Samples from vaccinated people were obtained from the UK trials COV001 and COV002, which included a single-blind randomized controlled phase 2/3 trial of AZD1222 (ChAdOx1 nCoV-19) in healthy adults. For TCRbeta chain sequencing, PBMC samples from trial participants were taken at day 0 and at day 28 after the second dose. The CDR3 regions of human TCRbeta chains were analyzed by immunosequencing. In the paper's pipeline: TCRs in the repertoires were compared against a reference library of SARS-CoV-2-specific TCRs that had been generated with the MIRA antigen-specificity platform. Breadth was defined as the fraction of unique TCRs that were SARS-CoV-2-associated. Depth was defined as the fraction of total T cells that were SARS-CoV-2-associated. Using the MIRA data, each spike-specific TCR was mapped to the spike region that the TCR reacts to and placed in a CD4 or CD8 class. Log10-transformed breadth and depth values were compared by one-way ANOVA with Sidak's multiple comparisons tests. The table comes from immuneACCESS by way of TCRdb, which keeps in-frame sequences with V and J called. Part of the clones is missing from these tables; in studies checked, under half for an unresolved V gene and the rest for unknown reasons. That table gives V, J and clone size, and the DNA gave D and trimming. This sample holds roughly 130,000 clones; 80% to 95% were observed only once. The biggest ten clones account for approximately 1.2% of the sample.

V is shortened by 2 bases, J by 0 bases, and the region joining them spans 9 bases. CDR1 and CDR2 are read off the germline V gene as MNHEY and SVGEGT. The CDR3 goes from the cysteine to the phenylalanine over 15 residues. The sequence is cut down to CDR3 DNA, 45 bases in frame from base 1. This receptor was taken from an adult who received the AZD1222 COVID-19 vaccine. The sequencing here drew on peripheral blood, taken 28 days after the second AZD1222 dose. The receptor chain draws on TRBV6-2 or TRBV6-3 and TRBJ2-3, with a tentative D gene TRBD2 over 6 matching bases. The DNA reads as follows: TGTGCCAGCAGTTACGGCGGGGCCAGCACAGATACGCAGTATTTT. Its translation is CASSYGGASTDTQYF.